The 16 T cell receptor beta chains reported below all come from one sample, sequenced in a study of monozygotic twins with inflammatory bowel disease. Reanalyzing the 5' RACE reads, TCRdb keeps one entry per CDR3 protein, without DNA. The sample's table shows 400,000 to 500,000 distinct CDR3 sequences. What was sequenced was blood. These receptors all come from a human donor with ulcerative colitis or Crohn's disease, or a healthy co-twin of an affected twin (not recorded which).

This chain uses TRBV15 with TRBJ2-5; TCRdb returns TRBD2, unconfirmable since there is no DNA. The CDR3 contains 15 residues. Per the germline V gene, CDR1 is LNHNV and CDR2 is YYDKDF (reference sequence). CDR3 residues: CATSRTSGSTETQYF.

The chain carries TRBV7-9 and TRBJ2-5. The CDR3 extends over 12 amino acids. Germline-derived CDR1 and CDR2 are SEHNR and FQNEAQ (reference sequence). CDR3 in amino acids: CASSLMGETQYF.

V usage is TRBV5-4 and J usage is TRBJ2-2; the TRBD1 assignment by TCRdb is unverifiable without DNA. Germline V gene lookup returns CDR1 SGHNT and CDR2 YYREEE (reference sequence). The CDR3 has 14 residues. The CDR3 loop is CASSFNRGSGELFF.

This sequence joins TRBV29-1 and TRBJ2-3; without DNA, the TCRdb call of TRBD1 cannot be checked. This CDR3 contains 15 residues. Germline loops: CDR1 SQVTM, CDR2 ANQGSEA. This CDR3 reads CSVERTGGGTDTQYF.

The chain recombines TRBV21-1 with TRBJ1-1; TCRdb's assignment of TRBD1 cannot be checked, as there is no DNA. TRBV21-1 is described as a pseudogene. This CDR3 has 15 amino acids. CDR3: CASSKDRVRGTEAFF.

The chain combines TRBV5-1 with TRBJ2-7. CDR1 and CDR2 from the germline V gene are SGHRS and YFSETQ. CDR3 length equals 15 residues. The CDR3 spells CASSPTVGSSYEQYF.

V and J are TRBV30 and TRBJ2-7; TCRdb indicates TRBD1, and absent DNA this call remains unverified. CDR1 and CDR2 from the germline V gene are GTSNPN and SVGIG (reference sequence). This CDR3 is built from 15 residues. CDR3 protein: CACYQPGRRSYEQYF. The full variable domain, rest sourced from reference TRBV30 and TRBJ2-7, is SQTIHQWPATLVQPVGSPLSLECTVEGTSNPNLYWYRQAAGRGLQLLFYSVGIGQISSEVPQNLSASRPQDRQFILSSKKLLLSDSGFYLCACYQPGRRSYEQYFGPGTRLTVT.

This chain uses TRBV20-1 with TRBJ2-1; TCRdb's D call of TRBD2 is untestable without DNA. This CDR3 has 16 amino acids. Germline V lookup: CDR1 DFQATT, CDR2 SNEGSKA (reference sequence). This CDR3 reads CSASSPGLAVYNEQFF.

CDR3 residues: CASSLQDRGAEQYF. The rearrangement joins TRBV5-1 to TRBJ2-7; without DNA, the TCRdb call of TRBD1 cannot be checked. CDR1 and CDR2 from the germline V gene are SGHRS and YFSETQ. The CDR3 has 14 residues.

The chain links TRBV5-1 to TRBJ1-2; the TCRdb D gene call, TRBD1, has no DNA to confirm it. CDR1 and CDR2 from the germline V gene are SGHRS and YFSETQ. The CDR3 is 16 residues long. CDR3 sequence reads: CASSLVTAGASYGYTF.

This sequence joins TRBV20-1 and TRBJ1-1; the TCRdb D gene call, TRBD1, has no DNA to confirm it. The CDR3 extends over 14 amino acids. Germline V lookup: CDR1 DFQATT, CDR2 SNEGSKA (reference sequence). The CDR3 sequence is CSAPPGQGSGEAFF.

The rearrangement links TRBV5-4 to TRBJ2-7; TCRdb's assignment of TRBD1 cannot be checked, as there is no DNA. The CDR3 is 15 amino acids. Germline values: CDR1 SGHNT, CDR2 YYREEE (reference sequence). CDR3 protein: CASSFYGTGPLEQYF. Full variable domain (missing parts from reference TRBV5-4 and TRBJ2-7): ETGVTQSPTHLIKTRGQQVTLRCSSQSGHNTVSWYQQALGQGPQFIFQYYREEENGRGNFPPRFSGLQFPNYSSELNVNALELDDSALYLCASSFYGTGPLEQYFGPGTRLTVT.

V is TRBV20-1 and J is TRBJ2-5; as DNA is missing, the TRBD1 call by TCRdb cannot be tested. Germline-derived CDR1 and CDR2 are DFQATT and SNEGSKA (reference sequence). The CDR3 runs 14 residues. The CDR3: CSARGTGAPETQYF.

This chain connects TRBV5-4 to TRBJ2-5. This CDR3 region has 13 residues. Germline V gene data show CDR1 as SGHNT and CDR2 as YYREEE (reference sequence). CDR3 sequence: CASSLERQETQYF.

The CDR3 sequence is CASSPLNPLANEQFF. J is TRBJ2-1 and V is TRBV18. Germline V lookup: CDR1 KGHSH, CDR2 LQKENI. This CDR3 is built from 15 residues. The full variable domain, rest sourced from reference TRBV18 and TRBJ2-1, is NAGVMQNPRHLVRRRGQEARLRCSPMKGHSHVYWYRQLPEEGLKFMVYLQKENIIDESGMPKERFSAEFPKEGPSILRIQQVVRGDSAAYFCASSPLNPLANEQFFGPGTRLTVL.

The CDR3 spells CASSLDSGLSPLHF. The rearrangement links TRBV12-3 or TRBV12-4 to TRBJ1-6. The CDR3 runs to 14 residues.